One TCR beta chain is described in this entry. What this receptor recognizes is not known. Per-base qualities were not stored, and no clone one base away is much larger. CDR1 is given as SGHDT and CDR2 as YYEEEE, both from the germline V gene. The CDR3 starts with the cysteine, ends with the phenylalanine, and has 15 residues. Only the CDR3 portion is preserved as DNA: 45 bases, with reading frame beginning at the first base. Germline trimming amounts to 1 base on V and 5 bases on J, with 4 as the count of junction bases outside the gene matches. These data come from a study of blood T cell repertoires in COVID-19 (TCRdb year 2020). With regard to the full study: The collaborator samples originated in the United States, Italy and Spain and spanned the acute and convalescent phases of COVID-19. HLA class I and class II types, where available, came from metadata supplied by the sample provider rather than from assay-based typing. Nearly every sample came with metadata listing a de-identified subject ID, COVID-19 status, age in years and sex. The dataset comprised deeply sampled blood TCRbeta repertoires from subjects exposed to, actively infected with, or recovered from COVID-19. Samples came from the ongoing ImmuneRACE study (first 160 participants) plus 1,254 subjects from 6 global collaborators. The repertoires were made available in a free public database intended to serve as a resource for research on the immune response to SARS-CoV-2. The material from the prospective study consisted of cDNA or gDNA derived from T cells, B-cell-depleted T cells, or PBMCs. Overall study results and their limits: How much clinical and demographic metadata was included differed by source and by participant, and the metadata was provided uncurated.

Each collaborating institution followed its own protocols to collect whole blood in K2EDTA tubes. Collaborator samples were shipped for TCRbeta analysis as frozen whole blood, isolated PBMCs, or DNA extracted from either sample type. TCRbeta CDR3 regions were amplified from genomic DNA using the immunoSEQ Assay, a bias-controlled multiplex PCR. In the source study's methods: Nucleated cell counts per sample were estimated from amplification of reference gene primers within the assay. To quantify the absolute abundance of each unique TCRbeta CDR3 rearrangement, sequence reads were collapsed and filtered. Productive Simpson clonality was computed per sample as the square root of Simpson's diversity index over productive rearrangements. The clones in this table, taken by TCRdb from immuneACCESS, are in-frame only. Not every clone is retained; where verified, under half of the shortfall comes from an unresolved V gene, and the cause of the rest is unknown. V and J calls and clone size are those listed in that table; D and trimming were worked out from the DNA. Present in this sample are approximately 80,000 clones, around 81% of which were seen just once. More than 15% of the sample goes to the ten largest clones.

This sequence uses TRBV5-6 and TRBJ2-5; 11 central nucleotides agree with TRBD2. The sample was peripheral blood. The receptor was isolated from a human donor in a cohort sampled during active COVID-19. The CDR3 region reads CASSLLAGGMETQYF. DNA sequence: TGTGCCAGCAGCTTGCTAGCGGGGGGTATGGAGACCCAGTACTTC.